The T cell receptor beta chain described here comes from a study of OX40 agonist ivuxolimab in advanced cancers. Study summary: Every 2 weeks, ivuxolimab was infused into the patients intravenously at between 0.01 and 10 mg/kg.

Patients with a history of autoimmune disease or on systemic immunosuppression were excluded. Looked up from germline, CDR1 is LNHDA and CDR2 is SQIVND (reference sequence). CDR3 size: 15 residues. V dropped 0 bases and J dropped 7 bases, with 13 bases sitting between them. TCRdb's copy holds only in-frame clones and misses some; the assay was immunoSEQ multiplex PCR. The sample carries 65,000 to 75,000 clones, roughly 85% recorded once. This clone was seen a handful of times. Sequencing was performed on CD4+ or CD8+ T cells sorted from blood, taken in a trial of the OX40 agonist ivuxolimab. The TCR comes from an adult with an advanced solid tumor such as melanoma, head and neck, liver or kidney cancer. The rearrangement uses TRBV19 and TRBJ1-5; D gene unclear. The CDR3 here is CASSIDLAIPQPQHF. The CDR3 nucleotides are TGTGCCAGTAGTATAGATCTGGCGATCCCGCAGCCCCAGCATTTT. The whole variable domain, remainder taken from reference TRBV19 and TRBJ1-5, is DGGITQSPKYLFRKEGQNVTLSCEQNLNHDAMYWYRQDPGQGLRLIYYSQIVNDFQKGDIAEGYSVSREKKESFPLTVTSAQKNPTAFYLCASSIDLAIPQPQHFGDGTRLSIL.